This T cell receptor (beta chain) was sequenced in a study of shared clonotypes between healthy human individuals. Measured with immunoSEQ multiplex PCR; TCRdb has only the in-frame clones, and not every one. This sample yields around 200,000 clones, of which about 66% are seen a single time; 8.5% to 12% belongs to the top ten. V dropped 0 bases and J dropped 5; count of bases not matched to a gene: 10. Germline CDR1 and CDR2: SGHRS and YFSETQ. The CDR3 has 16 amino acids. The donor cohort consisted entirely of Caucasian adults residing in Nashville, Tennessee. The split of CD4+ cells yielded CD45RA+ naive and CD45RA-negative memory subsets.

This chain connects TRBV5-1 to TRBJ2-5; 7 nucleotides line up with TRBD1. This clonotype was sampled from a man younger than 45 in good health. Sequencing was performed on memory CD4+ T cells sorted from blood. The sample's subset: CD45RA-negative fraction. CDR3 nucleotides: TGCGCCAGCAGCTTGGCCCCGACAGGGATGGGGGAGACCCAGTACTTC. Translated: CASSLAPTGMGETQYF.